This entry features one TCR beta chain sequence. Its antigen is undetermined. Sequenced by immunoSEQ multiplex PCR; TCRdb stores in-frame clones only, minus some. In the table there are about 13,000 clones, approximately 80% of which are singletons. Germline CDR1 MDHEN, CDR2 SYDVKM. The CDR3 is made up of 15 amino acids. Trimming left V 5 bases short and J 2 bases short, with 15 bases between. The entry originates in a study of OX40 agonist ivuxolimab in advanced cancers. Findings of the study overall: Relative to CD4+, CD8+ T cells held more expanded clones on average. There was clonal expansion of CD4+ and CD8+ blood T cells by week 6 at 0.1 to 3.0 mg/kg.

This clonotype was obtained from an adult with an advanced solid tumor such as melanoma, head and neck, liver or kidney cancer. This sample comprised CD4+ or CD8+ T cells sorted from blood, obtained in a trial of the OX40 agonist ivuxolimab. V is TRBV28 and J is TRBJ1-2; D unresolved. CDR3 sequence: CASSAHDGQNYGYTF. CDR3 in DNA: TGTGCCAGCAGTGCACATGACGGGCAGAACTATGGCTACACCTTC.